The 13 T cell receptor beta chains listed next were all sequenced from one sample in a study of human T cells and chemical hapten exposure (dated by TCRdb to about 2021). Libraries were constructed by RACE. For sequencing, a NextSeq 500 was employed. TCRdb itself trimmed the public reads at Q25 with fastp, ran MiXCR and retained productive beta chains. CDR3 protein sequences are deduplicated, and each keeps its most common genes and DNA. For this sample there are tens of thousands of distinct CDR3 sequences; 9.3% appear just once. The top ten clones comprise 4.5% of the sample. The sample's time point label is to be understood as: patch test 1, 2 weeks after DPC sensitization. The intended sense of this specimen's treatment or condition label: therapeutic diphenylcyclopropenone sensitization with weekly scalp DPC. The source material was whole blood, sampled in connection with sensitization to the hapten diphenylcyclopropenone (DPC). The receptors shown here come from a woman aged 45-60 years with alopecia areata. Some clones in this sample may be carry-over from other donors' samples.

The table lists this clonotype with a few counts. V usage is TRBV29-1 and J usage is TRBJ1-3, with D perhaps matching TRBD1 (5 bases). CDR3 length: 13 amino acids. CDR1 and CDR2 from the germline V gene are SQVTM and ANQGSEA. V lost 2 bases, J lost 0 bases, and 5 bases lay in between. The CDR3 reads CSVEQGSGNTIYF. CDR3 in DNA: TGCAGCGTTGAACAGGGCTCTGGAAACACCATATATTTT.

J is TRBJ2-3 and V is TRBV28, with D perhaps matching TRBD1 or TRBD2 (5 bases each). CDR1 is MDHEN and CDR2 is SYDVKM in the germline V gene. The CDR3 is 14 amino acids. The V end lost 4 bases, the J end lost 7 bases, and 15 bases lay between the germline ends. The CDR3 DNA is TGTGCCAGCAGTTCCGCTAGCAGGGCGAATACGCAGTATTTT. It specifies CASSSASRANTQYF.

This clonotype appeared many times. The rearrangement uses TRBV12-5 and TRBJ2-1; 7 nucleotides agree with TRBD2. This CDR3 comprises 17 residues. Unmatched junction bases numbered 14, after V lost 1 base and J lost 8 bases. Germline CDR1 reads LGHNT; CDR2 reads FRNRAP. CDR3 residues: CASGLASFMGTKHEQFF. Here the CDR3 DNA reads TGTGCTAGTGGTTTGGCTTCATTTATGGGGACTAAACATGAGCAGTTCTTC.

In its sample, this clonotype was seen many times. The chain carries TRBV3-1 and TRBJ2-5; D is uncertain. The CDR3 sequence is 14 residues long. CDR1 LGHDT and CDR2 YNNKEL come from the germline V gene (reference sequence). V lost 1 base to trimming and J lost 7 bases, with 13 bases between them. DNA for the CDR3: TGTGCCAGCAGCCAAGGGGCAGGCCCCGGGACCCAGTACTTC. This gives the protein CASSQGAGPGTQYF.

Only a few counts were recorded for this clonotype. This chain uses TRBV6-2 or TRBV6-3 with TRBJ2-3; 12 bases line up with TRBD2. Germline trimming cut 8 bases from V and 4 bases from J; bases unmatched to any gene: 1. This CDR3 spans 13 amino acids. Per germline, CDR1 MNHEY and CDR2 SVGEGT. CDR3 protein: CASGLAGPDTQYF. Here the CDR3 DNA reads TGTGCCAGCGGACTAGCGGGACCAGATACGCAGTATTTT.

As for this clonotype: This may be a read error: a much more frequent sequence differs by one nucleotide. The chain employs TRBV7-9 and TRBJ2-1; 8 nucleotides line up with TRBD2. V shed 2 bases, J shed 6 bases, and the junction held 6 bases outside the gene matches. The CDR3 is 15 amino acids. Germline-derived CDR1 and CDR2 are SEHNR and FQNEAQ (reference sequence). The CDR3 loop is CASSLTGGPLNEQFF. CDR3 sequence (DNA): TGTGCCAGCAGCTTAACGGGAGGGCCGCTCAATGAGCAGTTCTTC.

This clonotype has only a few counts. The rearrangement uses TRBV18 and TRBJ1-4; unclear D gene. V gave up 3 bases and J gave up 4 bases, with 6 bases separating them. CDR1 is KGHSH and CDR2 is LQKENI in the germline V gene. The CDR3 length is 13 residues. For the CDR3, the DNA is TGTGCCAGCTCACCGGCCGGTAATGAAAAACTGTTTTTT. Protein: CASSPAGNEKLFF.

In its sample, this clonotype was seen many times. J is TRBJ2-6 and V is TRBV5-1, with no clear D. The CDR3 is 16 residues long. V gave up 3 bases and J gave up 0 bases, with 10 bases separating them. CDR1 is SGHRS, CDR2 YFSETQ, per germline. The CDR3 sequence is CASSSSTLSGANVLTF. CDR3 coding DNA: TGCGCCAGCAGCTCGAGTACCCTCTCTGGGGCCAACGTCCTGACTTTC.

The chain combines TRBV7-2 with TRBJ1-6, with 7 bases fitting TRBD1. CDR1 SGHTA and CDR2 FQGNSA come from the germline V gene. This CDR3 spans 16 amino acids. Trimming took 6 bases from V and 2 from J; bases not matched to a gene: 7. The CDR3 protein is CASRQDRVTYNSPLHF. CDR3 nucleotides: TGTGCCAGCAGACAAGACAGGGTGACCTATAATTCACCCCTCCACTTT.

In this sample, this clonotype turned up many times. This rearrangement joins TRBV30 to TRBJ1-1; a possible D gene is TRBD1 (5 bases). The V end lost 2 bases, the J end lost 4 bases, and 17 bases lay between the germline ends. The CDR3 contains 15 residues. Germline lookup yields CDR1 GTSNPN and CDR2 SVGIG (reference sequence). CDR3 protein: CAWSLHLPGGTEAFF. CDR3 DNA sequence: TGTGCCTGGAGTCTTCACCTCCCGGGGGGCACTGAAGCTTTCTTT.

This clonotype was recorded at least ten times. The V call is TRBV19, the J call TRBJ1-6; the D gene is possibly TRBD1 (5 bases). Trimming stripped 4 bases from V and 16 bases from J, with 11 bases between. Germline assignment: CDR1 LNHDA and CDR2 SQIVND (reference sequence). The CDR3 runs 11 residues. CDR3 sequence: CASSTGTKLHF. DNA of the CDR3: TGTGCCAGTAGTACCGGGACGAAGCTCCACTTT.

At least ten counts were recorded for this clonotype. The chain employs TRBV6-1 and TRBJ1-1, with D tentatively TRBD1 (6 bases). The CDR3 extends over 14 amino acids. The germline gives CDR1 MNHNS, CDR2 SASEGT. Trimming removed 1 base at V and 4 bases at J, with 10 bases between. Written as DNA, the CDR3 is TGTGCCAGCAGTGAAGTGACAGGTACCACTGAAGCTTTCTTT. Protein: CASSEVTGTTEAFF.

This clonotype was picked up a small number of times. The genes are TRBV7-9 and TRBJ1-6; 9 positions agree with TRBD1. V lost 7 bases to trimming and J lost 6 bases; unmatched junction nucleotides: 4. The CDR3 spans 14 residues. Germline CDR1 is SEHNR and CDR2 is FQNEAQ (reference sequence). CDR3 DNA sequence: TGTGCCAGCAACCGGGACAGGGTTAATTCACCCCTCCACTTT. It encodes CASNRDRVNSPLHF.